Below, 14 T cell receptor beta chains from the same sample are listed, as sequenced in a study of spatial heterogeneity in lung cancer. TCRdb redid the calling of the 5' RACE reads with MiXCR, one entry per CDR3 protein. The sample consists of 40,000 to 55,000 distinct CDR3 sequences, roughly an eighth of them appearing once. The time point was: sample taken at primary tumor resection. The sequencing here drew on PBMCs, taken at surgery. These receptor sequences come from a male donor with early-stage non-small cell lung cancer.

This clonotype was recorded many times. V gene TRBV2 combines with J gene TRBJ2-2; TRBD1 matches at 8 bases. CDR1 is SNHLY, CDR2 FYNNEI, per germline. CDR3 size: 15 residues. Trimming cost V 5 bases and J 4 bases; bases outside gene matches: 6. The CDR3 nucleotides read TGTGCCAGCAGTAGGACAGGGAGGTCCACCGGGGAGCTGTTTTTT. It encodes CASSRTGRSTGELFF. The whole variable domain, remainder taken from reference TRBV2 and TRBJ2-2, is EPEVTQTPSHQVTQMGQEVILRCVPISNHLYFYWYRQILGQKVEFLVSFYNNEISEKSEIFDDQFSVERPDGSNFTLKIRSTKLEDSAMYFCASSRTGRSTGELFFGEGSRLTVL.

This clonotype was detected ten times or more. The chain couples TRBV7-3 to TRBJ2-5; D call uncertain. This CDR3 has 14 residues. Germline V gene data show CDR1 as SGHTA and CDR2 as FQGTGA. V lost 5 bases and J lost 1, with 11 bases in between. In DNA form, the CDR3 reads TGTGCCAGCAGCCCCCCTGGGTCCCAAGAGACCCAGTACTTC. It specifies CASSPPGSQETQYF.

The chain is built from TRBV18 and TRBJ2-1, with TRBD1 matching 10 bases. CDR1 and CDR2 from the germline V gene are KGHSH and LQKENI. The CDR3 covers 17 residues. The V segment lost 0 bases and the J segment 3 bases; nucleotides outside the gene matches: 5. CDR3 sequence (DNA): TGTGCCAGCTCACCACCGAGACAGGGGGCTGTCTACAATGAGCAGTTCTTC. This gives the protein CASSPPRQGAVYNEQFF.

The sample holds a few counts of this clonotype. The V gene is TRBV12-3 or TRBV12-4, the J gene TRBJ1-1; a possible D gene is TRBD1 (5 bases). The CDR3 sequence is 14 residues long. With 1 base removed from V and 7 bases from J, the gap between germline ends came to 13 bases. The CDR3 region has the DNA TGTGCCAGCAGTTTAGGGGAGATGAGGGGTGAAGCTTTCTTT. It encodes CASSLGEMRGEAFF.

The rearrangement joins TRBV28 to TRBJ1-5, with TRBD1 matching over 9 bases. CDR1 is MDHEN and CDR2 is SYDVKM in the germline V gene. The CDR3 extends over 15 amino acids. With V trimmed by 6 bases and J by 6 bases, 9 bases remained unmatched. The DNA for the CDR3 is TGTGCCAGCAGCCGAGGGACAGGGCGAGGTCAGCCCCAGCATTTT. Amino acid sequence: CASSRGTGRGQPQHF.

Only a few counts were recorded for this clonotype. V and J are TRBV28 and TRBJ1-2; perhaps TRBD1 as D (6 bases). The CDR3 sequence is 13 residues long. CDR1 and CDR2 (germline): MDHEN, SYDVKM. Trimming pared 8 bases from V and 3 bases from J, leaving 13 bases between. The CDR3 DNA is TGTGCCAGCTCGCAGGGGTTCGACTATGGCTACACCTTC. Translated: CASSQGFDYGYTF.

Ten or more counts support this clonotype. V usage is TRBV29-1 and J usage is TRBJ2-3; D might be TRBD2 (6 bases). The V gene lost 0 bases and the J gene lost 6 bases, with 13 bases spanning the gap. CDR1 is SQVTM and CDR2 is ANQGSEA in the germline V gene. The CDR3 has 14 amino acids. The CDR3 spells CSVEDRAGRDTQYF. The CDR3 coding sequence is TGCAGCGTTGAAGATCGGGCAGGGAGGGATACGCAGTATTTT.

V usage is TRBV7-2 and J usage is TRBJ2-5; TRBD2 matches at 14 bases. Losses at the gene ends were 5 bases for V and 6 bases for J; bases not matched to a gene: 8. Germline loops: CDR1 SGHTA, CDR2 FQGNSA. The CDR3 sequence is 16 residues long. CDR3 amino acids: CASSPGTSGGLQTQYF. CDR3 bases: TGTGCCAGCAGCCCAGGGACTAGCGGGGGTTTGCAGACCCAGTACTTC.

This clonotype was counted a single time. At one of its ends the junction is not consistent with the germline gene, which may arise from a read error. The rearrangement uses TRBV20-1 and TRBJ2-7; weak D call: TRBD2 (5 bases). Per germline, CDR1 DFQATT and CDR2 SNEGSKA (reference sequence). The CDR3 is made up of 15 amino acids. For the CDR3, the DNA is TGCAGTGCTAGGGACCGGGAAACAGCATCCTACGAGCAGAACTTC. This translates into CSARDRETASYEQNF.

V gene TRBV7-2 combines with J gene TRBJ2-5; the D call may be TRBD1 or TRBD2 (5 bases each). The germline CDR1 and CDR2 sequences are SGHTA and FQGNSA. V lost 0 bases, J lost 4 bases, and 12 bases lay in between. CDR3 length: 15 amino acids. As DNA, the CDR3 is TGTGCCAGCAGCTTAGCTGGGGGATTCGGAGAGACCCAGTACTTC. Protein product: CASSLAGGFGETQYF.

The rearrangement links TRBV6-6 to TRBJ1-5; D is unclear. V was pared by 2 bases and J by 3 bases, with 8 bases between. Germline values: CDR1 MNHNY, CDR2 SVGAGI (reference sequence). The CDR3 is 14 residues long. The CDR3 sequence: CASSYMGSNQPQHF. The CDR3 region has the DNA TGTGCCAGCAGTTACATGGGGTCCAATCAGCCCCAGCATTTT.

This clonotype was detected ten times or more. The CDR3: CASSLAQPQETQYF. DNA for the CDR3: TGTGCCAGCAGCTTAGCACAGCCCCAAGAGACCCAGTACTTC. J is TRBJ2-5 and V is TRBV13; D gene ambiguous. CDR1 is PRHDT and CDR2 is FYEKMQ in the germline V gene (reference sequence). This CDR3 has 14 amino acids. The V and J ends lost 1 base and 1 base respectively, with 7 bases between them.

Many counts were recorded for this clonotype. V and J are TRBV28 and TRBJ2-1; D is unclear. Germline V CDR1 and CDR2: MDHEN, SYDVKM. The V gene lost 6 bases and the J gene lost 7 bases, with 10 bases spanning the gap. This CDR3 contains 12 residues. The CDR3 region is CASSPVGNEQFF. The CDR3 coding sequence is TGTGCCAGCAGCCCAGTTGGGAATGAGCAGTTCTTC.

This clonotype was seen a few times. This chain connects TRBV6-2 or TRBV6-3 to TRBJ1-5; D is unresolved. Germline CDR1 reads MNHEY; CDR2 reads SVGEGT. This CDR3 spans 15 amino acids. V was clipped by 6 bases and J by 0 bases, with 12 bases between them. CDR3 in DNA: TGTGCCAGCAGAAGCGGCGCCTATAGCAATCAGCCCCAGCATTTT. Translation gives CASRSGAYSNQPQHF.